This TCR beta chain was captured by sequencing in a study of OX40 agonist ivuxolimab in advanced cancers. Overall study: Partial responses were achieved by three patients: one hepatocellular carcinoma, two cutaneous melanoma.

General observations from the study: Blood T cells, both CD4+ and CD8+, expanded clonally by week 6 at 0.1 to 3.0 mg/kg.

The repertoire was sequenced with immunoSEQ multiplex PCR; TCRdb's copy has only in-frame clones and lacks some. The sample carries more than 55,000 clones, roughly 84% recorded once. Note on this clone: Antigen: not known.

This CDR3 is 15 amino acids long. The germline V gene encodes CDR1 MNHEY and CDR2 SMNVEV (reference sequence). Trimming took 6 bases from V and 4 from J, leaving 13 bases between them. The source is an adult with an advanced solid tumor such as melanoma, head and neck, liver or kidney cancer. The specimen was CD4+ or CD8+ T cells sorted from blood, collected in a trial of the OX40 agonist ivuxolimab. The V gene is TRBV27, the J gene TRBJ1-6, with a tentative D call TRBD1 (5 bases). Written as DNA, the CDR3 is TGTGCCAGCAGCACAGGACTGGATTATAATTCACCCCTCCACTTT. Protein: CASSTGLDYNSPLHF.